The 22 T cell receptor beta chains in this list originate from one sample, sequenced in a study of cytomegalovirus exposure and HLA in healthy donors. PCR involved 60 Vbeta and 13 Jbeta primers. Measured with immunoSEQ multiplex PCR; TCRdb has only the in-frame clones, and not every one. The sample carries fewer than 150,000 clones, 65% to 80% recorded once. The sample was PBMCs. The origin of the receptors is a woman in her thirties or forties in good health and CMV-seropositive.

The gene calls are TRBV2 and TRBJ1-6; D gene unclear. The V gene's germline CDR1 is SNHLY and CDR2 FYNNEI. V was clipped by 1 base and J by 0 bases, with 16 bases between them. The CDR3 runs 19 residues. CDR3 loop: CASSEEGGGGSSYNSPLHF. As DNA, the CDR3 is TGTGCCAGCAGTGAAGAGGGTGGTGGAGGAAGCTCCTATAATTCACCCCTCCACTTT.

This sequence joins TRBV7-9 and TRBJ1-6, with 7 nucleotides matching TRBD1. CDR1 and CDR2 from the germline V gene are SEHNR and FQNEAQ (reference sequence). The junction had 9 bases not matched to a gene; V was cut back by 5 bases and J by 5 bases. CDR3 length equals 16 residues. CDR3 region: CASSPLGRGDNSPLHF. The CDR3 DNA reads TGTGCCAGCAGCCCCCTCGGCAGGGGGGATAATTCACCCCTCCACTTT.

In regard to this clone: Other DNA sequences in this specimen translate into the identical CDR3. The J gene is TRBJ1-1, the V gene TRBV7-2; D remains unclear. The V and J ends lost 6 bases and 5 bases respectively, with 10 bases between them. This CDR3 comprises 12 residues. Per the germline V gene, CDR1 is SGHTA and CDR2 is FQGNSA. Here the CDR3 DNA reads TGTGCCAGCAGTCTGGGGAGAACTGAAGCTTTCTTT. Its translation: CASSLGRTEAFF.

The chain combines TRBV6-1 with TRBJ1-2; D unclear. V lost 1 base and J lost 4, with 7 bases in between. The germline V gene encodes CDR1 MNHNS and CDR2 SASEGT. The CDR3 has 13 residues. The CDR3 spells CASSEVDTYGYTF. Written as DNA, the CDR3 is TGTGCCAGCAGTGAAGTCGACACCTATGGCTACACCTTC.

The rearrangement links TRBV30 to TRBJ2-3; possibly TRBD2 for D (6 bases). CDR1 GTSNPN and CDR2 SVGIG come from the germline V gene (reference sequence). The CDR3 extends over 19 amino acids. V was clipped by 5 bases and J by 3 bases, with 30 bases between them. CDR3 region: CAWGAGTPLTPWGTDTQYF. CDR3 bases: TGTGCCTGGGGGGCCGGGACTCCCCTTACCCCCTGGGGAACAGATACGCAGTATTTT. The variable domain in full, completed from reference TRBV30 and TRBJ2-3, reads SQTIHQWPATLVQPVGSPLSLECTVEGTSNPNLYWYRQAAGRGLQLLFYSVGIGQISSEVPQNLSASRPQDRQFILSSKKLLLSDSGFYLCAWGAGTPLTPWGTDTQYFGPGTRLTVL.

The J gene is TRBJ2-7, the V gene TRBV7-2; D might be TRBD2 (5 bases). V lost 7 bases and J lost 3, with 22 bases in between. The CDR3 spans 16 residues. The V gene's germline CDR1 is SGHTA and CDR2 FQGNSA. The CDR3 region is CASTPSLGVSFYEQYF. CDR3 bases: TGTGCCAGCACCCCCTCCCTCGGGGTTTCTTTCTACGAGCAGTACTTC.

This clone was picked up a small number of times. The rearrangement links TRBV7-2 to TRBJ2-5, with 7 positions matching TRBD2. Trimming removed 2 bases from V and 5 bases from J; junction bases left unmatched: 5. This CDR3 contains 14 residues. The V gene's germline CDR1 is SGHTA and CDR2 FQGNSA. CDR3 amino acids: CASSLRGRGETQYF. CDR3 bases: TGTGCCAGCAGCTTACGCGGGAGAGGTGAGACCCAGTACTTC.

The chain recombines TRBV5-6 with TRBJ1-5, with D possibly TRBD1 on 5 matching bases. Germline-derived CDR1 and CDR2 are SGHDT and YYEEEE. The V end was cut by 4 bases, the J end by 7 bases, with 9 bases between. The CDR3 sequence is 12 residues long. As DNA, the CDR3 is TGTGCCAGCAGCCGACAGTCCCAGCCCCAGCATTTT. Residues: CASSRQSQPQHF.

A remark on this clone: Germline and junction disagree at one end, which may indicate a read error. V and J are TRBV7-7 and TRBJ2-5; 9 bases align to TRBD1. The CDR3 contains 15 residues. The V gene's germline CDR1 is SSHAT and CDR2 FNYEAQ (reference sequence). DNA for the CDR3: TGTGCTAGCAGCCCCGACAGGGGGATAGGAGAGACCCAGTACTTC. Translated: CASSPDRGIGETQYF.

This chain joins TRBV29-1 and TRBJ1-2; TRBD1 matches at 11 bases. Germline values: CDR1 SQVTM, CDR2 ANQGSEA. V gave up 7 bases and J gave up 6 bases; unmatched junction bases: 10. This CDR3 has 14 residues. The CDR3 DNA follows: TGCAGCGAAGTACGGACAGGGGGCCGGGATGGCTACACCTTC. The encoded protein is CSEVRTGGRDGYTF.

The chain carries TRBV5-4 and TRBJ2-1; 7 bases fit TRBD1. The germline gives CDR1 SGHNT, CDR2 YYREEE (reference sequence). The CDR3 contains 14 residues. V was clipped by 0 bases and J by 3 bases; unmatched bases: 0. The CDR3 loop reads CASSLGTGYNEQFF. Here the CDR3 DNA reads TGTGCCAGCAGCTTGGGGACAGGCTACAATGAGCAGTTCTTC.

The V gene is TRBV9, the J gene TRBJ2-5; TRBD2 aligns across 8 bases. CDR1 is SGDLS and CDR2 is YYNGEE in the germline V gene. This CDR3 has 14 residues. The junction had 2 bases not matched to a gene; V was cut back by 4 bases and J by 0 bases. CDR3 DNA sequence: TGTGCCAGCAGCCCGGGGGGGTACCAAGAGACCCAGTACTTC. It is translated as CASSPGGYQETQYF.

The chain carries TRBV9 and TRBJ2-3, with TRBD2 matching 13 bases. Germline trimming cut 0 bases from V and 6 bases from J; bases unmatched to any gene: 7. There are 17 residues in the CDR3. Germline loops: CDR1 SGDLS, CDR2 YYNGEE. CDR3 in DNA: TGTGCCAGCAGCGTAGATGCGACTAGCGGGAGGAGGGATACGCAGTATTTT. Its protein is CASSVDATSGRRDTQYF. The variable domain in full, with the rest retrieved from reference TRBV9 and TRBJ2-3, is DSGVTQTPKHLITATGQRVTLRCSPRSGDLSVYWYQQSLDQGLQFLIQYYNGEERAKGNILERFSAQQFPDLHSELNLSSLELGDSALYFCASSVDATSGRRDTQYFGPGTRLTVL.

This clone appeared a single time. J is TRBJ1-3 and V is TRBV2; TRBD1 aligns across 8 bases. J lost 5 bases, V lost 0 bases, and 3 bases had no gene match. Germline V lookup: CDR1 SNHLY, CDR2 FYNNEI. The CDR3 covers 15 residues. The CDR3 loop reads CASSEAQGARNTIYF. CDR3 bases: TGTGCCAGCAGTGAAGCGCAGGGGGCCAGAAACACCATATATTTT.

This chain connects TRBV7-2 to TRBJ1-2, with 9 bases matching TRBD1. The germline CDR1 and CDR2 sequences are SGHTA and FQGNSA. This CDR3 region has 16 residues. V dropped 5 bases and J dropped 1; count of bases not matched to a gene: 8. The CDR3 protein is CASSQTGGRLNYGYTF. CDR3 in DNA: TGTGCCAGCAGCCAGACAGGGGGGCGACTTAACTATGGCTACACCTTC. Full variable domain (rest looked up from reference TRBV7-2 and TRBJ1-2): GAGVSQSPSNKVTEKGKDVELRCDPISGHTALYWYRQSLGQGLEFLIYFQGNSAPDKSGLPSDRFSAERTGGSVSTLTIQRTQQEDSAVYLCASSQTGGRLNYGYTFGSGTRLTVV.

The chain employs TRBV4-1 and TRBJ2-7; D gene uncertain. The CDR3 is 13 amino acids. Trimming took 0 bases from V and 4 from J, leaving 7 bases between them. Germline values: CDR1 MGHRA, CDR2 YSYEKL. CDR3 bases: TGCGCCAGCAGCCAAGAGGCCCTTTACGAGCAGTACTTC. Translation gives CASSQEALYEQYF.

CDR3 in DNA: TGTGCCAGCAACTGGGGGACAGGTATGACCTACGAGCAGTACTTC. This gives the protein CASNWGTGMTYEQYF. The rearrangement uses TRBV7-8 and TRBJ2-7, with 8 nucleotides matching TRBD1. The V and J ends lost 7 bases and 2 bases, in that order; junction bases with no gene match: 10. Germline V gene data show CDR1 as SGHVS and CDR2 as FQNEAQ. CDR3 size: 15 residues.

The chain uses TRBV7-2 and TRBJ2-5; maybe TRBD2 (5 bases). V was cut by 0 bases and J by 5 bases, with 10 bases left in between. Germline loops: CDR1 SGHTA, CDR2 FQGNSA. The CDR3 is 14 amino acids. This CDR3 reads CASSLAYGGETQYF. The CDR3, as DNA: TGTGCCAGCAGCTTAGCCTACGGCGGGGAGACCCAGTACTTC. The full variable domain, with the rest looked up from reference TRBV7-2 and TRBJ2-5, is GAGVSQSPSNKVTEKGKDVELRCDPISGHTALYWYRQSLGQGLEFLIYFQGNSAPDKSGLPSDRFSAERTGGSVSTLTIQRTQQEDSAVYLCASSLAYGGETQYFGPGTRLLVL.

The V call is TRBV6-5, the J call TRBJ1-5; no firm D call. Germline CDR1 reads MNHEY; CDR2 reads SVGAGI. This CDR3 comprises 14 residues. The V end was cut by 0 bases, the J end by 6 bases, with 9 bases between. CDR3: CASSYSRAAQPQHF. In DNA form, the CDR3 reads TGTGCCAGCAGTTACTCGAGGGCGGCTCAGCCCCAGCATTTT.

As concerns this clone: The sample has other DNA sequences that encode this CDR3 too. The rearrangement uses TRBV7-2 and TRBJ2-5; 8 nucleotides match TRBD2. Trimming took 4 bases from V and 5 from J; bases not matched to a gene: 9. This CDR3 spans 15 amino acids. Germline-derived CDR1 and CDR2 are SGHTA and FQGNSA. The chain's CDR3 is CASSYSGGAGETQYF. In DNA, the CDR3 is TGTGCCAGCAGCTATTCCGGGGGGGCAGGGGAGACCCAGTACTTC. Filled out from reference TRBV7-2 and TRBJ2-5, the complete variable domain reads GAGVSQSPSNKVTEKGKDVELRCDPISGHTALYWYRQSLGQGLEFLIYFQGNSAPDKSGLPSDRFSAERTGGSVSTLTIQRTQQEDSAVYLCASSYSGGAGETQYFGPGTRLLVL.

This clone was picked up a small number of times. V usage is TRBV5-4 and J usage is TRBJ2-7, with 10 bases identical to TRBD1. Germline CDR1 reads SGHNT; CDR2 reads YYREEE (reference sequence). V lost 4 bases and J lost 6; bases outside the gene matches: 10. This CDR3 is built from 15 residues. In DNA form, the CDR3 reads TGTGCCAGCAGCAAATCCGGGACAGGGGAGGCCGAGCAGTACTTC. Its translation: CASSKSGTGEAEQYF.

The V gene is TRBV27, the J gene TRBJ1-5; weak D call: TRBD1 (6 bases). V lost 4 bases to trimming and J lost 3 bases, with 13 bases between them. The CDR3 totals 15 residues. The V gene's germline CDR1 is MNHEY and CDR2 SMNVEV (reference sequence). The CDR3 region is CASSSRRGPNQPQHF. Written as DNA, the CDR3 is TGTGCCAGCAGTTCCCGCAGGGGACCCAATCAGCCCCAGCATTTT.